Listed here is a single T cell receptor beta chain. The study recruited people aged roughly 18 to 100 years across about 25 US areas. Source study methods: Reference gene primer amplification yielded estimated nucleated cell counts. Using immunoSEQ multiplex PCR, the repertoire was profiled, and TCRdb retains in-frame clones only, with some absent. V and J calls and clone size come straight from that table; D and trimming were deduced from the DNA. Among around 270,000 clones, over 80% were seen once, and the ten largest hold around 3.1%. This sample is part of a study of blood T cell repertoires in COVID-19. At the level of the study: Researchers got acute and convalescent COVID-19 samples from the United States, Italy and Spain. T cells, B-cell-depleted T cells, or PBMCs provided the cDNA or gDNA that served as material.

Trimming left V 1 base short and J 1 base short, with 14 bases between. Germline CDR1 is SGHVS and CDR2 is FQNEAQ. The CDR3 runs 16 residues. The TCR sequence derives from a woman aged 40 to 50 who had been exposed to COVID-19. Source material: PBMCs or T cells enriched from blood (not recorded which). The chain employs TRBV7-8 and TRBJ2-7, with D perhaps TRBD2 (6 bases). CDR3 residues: CASSLVSGLISYEQYF. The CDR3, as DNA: TGTGCCAGCAGCTTAGTCTCGGGACTGATTTCCTACGAGCAGTACTTC.